This TCR beta chain appears in the sequencing data of a study of neurological immune-mediated disorders. This clonotype was picked up many times. In TCRdb, the 5' RACE reads were re-called with MiXCR into one record per CDR3 protein. The repertoire holds about 58,000 distinct CDR3 sequences, 3% to 4% seen once, with approximately 7.1% in the top ten. The CDR3 loop spans 13 amino acids. With 2 bases clipped from V and 5 bases from J, the junction kept 3 bases outside the gene matches. Germline CDR1 is SGHRS and CDR2 is YFSETQ. This sequence originates from a woman in her fifties or sixties with multiple sclerosis. The sample consisted of PBMCs. The V call is TRBV5-1, the J call TRBJ2-7; 8 positions match TRBD1. The CDR3 sequence: CASSFGTGNEQYF. The CDR3 bases are TGCGCCAGCAGCTTCGGGACAGGCAACGAGCAGTACTTC.